Described below is a single TCR beta chain sequence and its context. This sample was included in a study of blood T cell repertoires in COVID-19. Across the study: Acute-phase and convalescent COVID-19 samples originated in the United States, Italy and Spain. Nucleic acid was either cDNA or gDNA, and it came from T cells, B-cell-depleted T cells, or PBMCs.

V dropped 0 bases and J dropped 0; count of bases not matched to a gene: 4. The germline V gene encodes CDR1 LGHNA and CDR2 YSLEER. The length of the CDR3 is 16 residues. Authors' data handling: Reference gene primer amplification in the assay estimated nucleated cell counts. Only in-frame clones appear in the TCRdb table, and some are missing; sequencing was by immunoSEQ multiplex PCR. V and J calls and clone size follow that table, whereas D and trimming were derived from the DNA. Found here are 60,000 to 75,000 clones, roughly 91% of them singletons; the top ten hold 6.6%. The rearrangement links TRBV4-3 to TRBJ1-1, with 7 bases that match TRBD1. Sequencing used peripheral blood. This sequence was found in a man aged 45-65 years with active COVID-19. As DNA, the CDR3 is TGCGCCAGCAGCCAAGATTGGACAGGAATGAACACTGAAGCTTTCTTT. Its protein is CASSQDWTGMNTEAFF.